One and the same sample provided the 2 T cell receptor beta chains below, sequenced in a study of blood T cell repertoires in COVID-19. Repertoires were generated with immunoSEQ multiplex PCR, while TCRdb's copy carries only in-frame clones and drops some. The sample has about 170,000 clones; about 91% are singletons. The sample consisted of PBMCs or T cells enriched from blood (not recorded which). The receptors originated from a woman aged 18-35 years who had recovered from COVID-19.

The CDR3: CSAEHWETQYF. The CDR3 nucleotides are TGCAGTGCGGAGCACTGGGAGACCCAGTACTTC. The chain carries TRBV20-1 and TRBJ2-5; D gene ambiguous. V shed 6 bases and J shed 5 bases, with 10 bases lying between them. The CDR3 spans 11 residues. CDR1 and CDR2 from the germline V gene are DFQATT and SNEGSKA (reference sequence).

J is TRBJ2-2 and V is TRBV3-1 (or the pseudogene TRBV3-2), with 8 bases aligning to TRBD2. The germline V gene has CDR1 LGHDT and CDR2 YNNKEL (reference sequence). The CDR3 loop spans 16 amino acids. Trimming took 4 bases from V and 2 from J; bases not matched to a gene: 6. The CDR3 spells CASSPREGLNTGELFF. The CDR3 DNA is TGTGCCAGCAGCCCACGGGAGGGGCTTAACACCGGGGAGCTGTTTTTT.